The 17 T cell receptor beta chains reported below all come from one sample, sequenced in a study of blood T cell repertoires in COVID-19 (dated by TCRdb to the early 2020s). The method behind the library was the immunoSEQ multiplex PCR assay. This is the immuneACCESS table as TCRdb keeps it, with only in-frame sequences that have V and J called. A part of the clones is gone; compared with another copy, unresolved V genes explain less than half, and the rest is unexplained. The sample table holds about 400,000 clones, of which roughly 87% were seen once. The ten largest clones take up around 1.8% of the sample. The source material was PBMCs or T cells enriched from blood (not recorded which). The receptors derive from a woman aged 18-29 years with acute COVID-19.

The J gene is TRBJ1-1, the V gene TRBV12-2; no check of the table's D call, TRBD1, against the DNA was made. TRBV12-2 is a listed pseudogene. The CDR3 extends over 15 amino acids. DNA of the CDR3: TGTGCAAGTCGCTTAGCACGGTCGGGACAGCCGGAAGCTTTCTTT. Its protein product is CASRLARSGQPEAFF.

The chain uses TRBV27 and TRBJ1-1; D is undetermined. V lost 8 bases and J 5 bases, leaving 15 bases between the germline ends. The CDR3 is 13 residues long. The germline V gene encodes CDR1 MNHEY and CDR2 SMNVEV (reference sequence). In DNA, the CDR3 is TGTGCCAGCGCCCCTAGAGGGAGAACTGAAGCTTTCTTT. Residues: CASAPRGRTEAFF.

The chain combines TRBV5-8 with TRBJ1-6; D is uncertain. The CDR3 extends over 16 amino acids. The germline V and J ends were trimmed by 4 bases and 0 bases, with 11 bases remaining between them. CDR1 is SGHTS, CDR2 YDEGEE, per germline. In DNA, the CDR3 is TGTGCCAGCAGCGAGGACGGGAGCTCCTATAATTCACCCCTCCACTTT. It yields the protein CASSEDGSSYNSPLHF.

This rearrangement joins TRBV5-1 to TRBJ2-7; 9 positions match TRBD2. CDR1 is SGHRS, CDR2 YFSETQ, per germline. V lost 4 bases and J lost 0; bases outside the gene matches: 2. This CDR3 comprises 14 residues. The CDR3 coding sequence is TGCGCCAGCAGCGCGACTAGCGGCTCCTACGAGCAGTACTTC. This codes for CASSATSGSYEQYF.

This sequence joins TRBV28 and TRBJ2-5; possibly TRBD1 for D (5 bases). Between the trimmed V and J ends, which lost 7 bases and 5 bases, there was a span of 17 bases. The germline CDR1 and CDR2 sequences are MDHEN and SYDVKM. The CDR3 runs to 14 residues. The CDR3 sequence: CASIEGATGETQYF. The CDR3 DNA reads TGTGCCAGCATTGAAGGGGCCACCGGGGAGACCCAGTACTTC.

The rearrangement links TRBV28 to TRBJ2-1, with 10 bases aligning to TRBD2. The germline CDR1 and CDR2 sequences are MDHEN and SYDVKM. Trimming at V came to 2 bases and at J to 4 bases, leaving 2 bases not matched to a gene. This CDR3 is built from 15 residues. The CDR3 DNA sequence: TGTGCCAGCAGTTTAGCTAGCGGGAGTTACAATGAGCAGTTCTTC. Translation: CASSLASGSYNEQFF. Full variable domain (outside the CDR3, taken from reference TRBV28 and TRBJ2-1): DVKVTQSSRYLVKRTGEKVFLECVQDMDHENMFWYRQDPGLGLRLIYFSYDVKMKEKGDIPEGYSVSREKKERFSLILESASTNQTSMYLCASSLASGSYNEQFFGPGTRLTVL.

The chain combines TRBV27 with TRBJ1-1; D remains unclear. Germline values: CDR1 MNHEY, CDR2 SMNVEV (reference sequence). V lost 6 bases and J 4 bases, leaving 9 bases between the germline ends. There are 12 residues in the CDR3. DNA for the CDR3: TGTGCCAGCAGACCAGCGTCCACTGAAGCTTTCTTT. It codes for CASRPASTEAFF.

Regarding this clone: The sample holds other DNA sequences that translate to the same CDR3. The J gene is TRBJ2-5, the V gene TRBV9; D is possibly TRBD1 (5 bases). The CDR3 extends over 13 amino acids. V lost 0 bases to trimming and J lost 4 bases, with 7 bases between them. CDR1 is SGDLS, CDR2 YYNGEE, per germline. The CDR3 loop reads CASSVGGRETQYF. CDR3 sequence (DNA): TGTGCCAGCAGCGTAGGGGGCCGAGAGACCCAGTACTTC. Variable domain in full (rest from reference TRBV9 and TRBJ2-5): DSGVTQTPKHLITATGQRVTLRCSPRSGDLSVYWYQQSLDQGLQFLIQYYNGEERAKGNILERFSAQQFPDLHSELNLSSLELGDSALYFCASSVGGRETQYFGPGTRLLVL.

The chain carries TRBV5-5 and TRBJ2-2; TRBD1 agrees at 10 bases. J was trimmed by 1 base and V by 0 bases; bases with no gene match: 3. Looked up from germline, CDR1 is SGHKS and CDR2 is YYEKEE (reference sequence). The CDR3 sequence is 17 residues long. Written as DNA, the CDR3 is TGTGCCAGCAGCTTGGCAGGGACAGGGGTGAACACCGGGGAGCTGTTTTTT. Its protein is CASSLAGTGVNTGELFF.

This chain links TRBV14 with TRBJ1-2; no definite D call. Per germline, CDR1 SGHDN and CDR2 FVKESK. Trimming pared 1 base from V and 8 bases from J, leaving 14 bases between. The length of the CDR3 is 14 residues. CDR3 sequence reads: CASSQVGTLIGYTF. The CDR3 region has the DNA TGTGCCAGCAGCCAAGTGGGCACCCTTATCGGCTACACCTTC.

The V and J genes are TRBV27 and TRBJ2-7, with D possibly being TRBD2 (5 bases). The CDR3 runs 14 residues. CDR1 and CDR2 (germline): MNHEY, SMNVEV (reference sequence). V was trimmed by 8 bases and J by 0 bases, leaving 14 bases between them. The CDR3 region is CASGPDGVSYEQYF. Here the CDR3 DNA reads TGTGCCAGCGGCCCTGACGGGGTCTCCTACGAGCAGTACTTC.

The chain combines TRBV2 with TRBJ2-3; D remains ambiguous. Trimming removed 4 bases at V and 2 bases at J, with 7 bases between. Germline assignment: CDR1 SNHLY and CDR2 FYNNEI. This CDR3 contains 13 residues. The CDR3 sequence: CASSVRSTDTQYF. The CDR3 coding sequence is TGTGCCAGCAGTGTGCGCTCCACAGATACGCAGTATTTT.

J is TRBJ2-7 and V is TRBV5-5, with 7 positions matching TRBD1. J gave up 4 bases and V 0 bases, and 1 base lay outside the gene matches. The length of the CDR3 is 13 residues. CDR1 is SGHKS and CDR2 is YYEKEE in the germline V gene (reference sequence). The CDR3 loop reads CASSLETGYEQYF. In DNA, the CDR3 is TGTGCCAGCAGCTTGGAGACAGGGTACGAGCAGTACTTC.

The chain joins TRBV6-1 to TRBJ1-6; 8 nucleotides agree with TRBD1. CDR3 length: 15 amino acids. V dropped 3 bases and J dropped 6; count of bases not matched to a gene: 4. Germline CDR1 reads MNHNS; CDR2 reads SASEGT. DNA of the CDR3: TGTGCCAGCAGTGATCGGACAGGGCGTAATTCACCCCTCCACTTT. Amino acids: CASSDRTGRNSPLHF.

CDR3 sequence reads: CASSQALGGRTEAFF. The CDR3 nucleotides read TGTGCCAGCAGCCAAGCCTTGGGGGGAAGGACTGAAGCTTTCTTT. The J gene is TRBJ1-1, the V gene TRBV3-1 (or the pseudogene TRBV3-2), with D perhaps matching TRBD1 (5 bases). This CDR3 is 15 amino acids long. Germline V lookup: CDR1 LGHDT, CDR2 YNNKEL (reference sequence). The germline V and J ends were trimmed by 1 base and 5 bases, with 14 bases remaining between them.

The CDR3 DNA reads as TGTGCCAGCAGCCTTCTCGGGACAGGGAATAATTCACCCCTCCACTTT. It encodes CASSLLGTGNNSPLHF. The chain employs TRBV5-5 and TRBJ1-6, with 9 bases that match TRBD1. V was pared by 4 bases and J by 5 bases, with 7 bases of the junction left unmatched. CDR1 and CDR2 from the germline V gene are SGHKS and YYEKEE (reference sequence). The length of the CDR3 is 16 residues.

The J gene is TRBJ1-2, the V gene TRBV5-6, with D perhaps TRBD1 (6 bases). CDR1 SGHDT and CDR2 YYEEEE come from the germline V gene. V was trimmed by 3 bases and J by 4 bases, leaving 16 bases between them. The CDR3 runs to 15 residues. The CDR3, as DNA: TGTGCCAGCAGCTCGGAAACAGGGAGGGGCTATGGCTACACCTTC. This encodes CASSSETGRGYGYTF. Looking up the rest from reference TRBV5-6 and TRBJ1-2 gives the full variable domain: DAGVTQSPTHLIKTRGQQVTLRCSPKSGHDTVSWYQQALGQGPQFIFQYYEEEERQRGNFPDRFSGHQFPNYSSELNVNALLLGDSALYLCASSSETGRGYGYTFGSGTRLTVV.